Sequencing of this T cell receptor beta chain was carried out in a study of technical replicates of blood from a handful of donors. Only in-frame clones appear in the TCRdb table, and some are missing; sequencing was by immunoSEQ multiplex PCR. The sample lists tens of thousands of clones, approximately 94% occurring once. This CDR3 is built from 14 residues. In germline, CDR1 is MNHEY, CDR2 SMNVEV (reference sequence). Germline trimming cut 4 bases from V and 4 bases from J; bases unmatched to any gene: 4. The sample taken for sequencing was T cells isolated from PBMCs. The V call is TRBV27, the J call TRBJ1-3, with TRBD1 matching 7 bases. The TCR originated in a human donor in good health. CDR3 residues: CASSSQGKGNTIYF. The CDR3 DNA sequence: TGTGCCAGCAGTTCACAGGGGAAGGGAAACACCATATATTTT.